A single sample is the source of the 3 T cell receptor beta chains below, sequenced in a study of shared clonotypes between healthy human individuals. Method: immunoSEQ multiplex PCR; TCRdb's copy keeps in-frame clones and lacks some. The data hold approximately 1.1 million clones, with around 78% observed a single time. Sequencing was carried out using memory CD4+ T cells from PBMCs. Sample subset: CD45RA-negative fraction. The receptors originated from a man between 18 and 29 years old in good health. Some clones in this sample may be carry-over from other donors' samples.

Points on this clone: The identical CDR3 is also encoded by other nucleotide sequences in the sample. In DNA form, the CDR3 reads TGTGCCAGCTCACCCAACACCGGGGAGCTGTTTTTT. Translating gives CASSPNTGELFF. The chain uses TRBV18 and TRBJ2-2; D remains unclear. The germline V gene encodes CDR1 KGHSH and CDR2 LQKENI. This CDR3 region has 12 residues. Between the trimmed V and J ends, which lost 3 bases and 2 bases, there was a span of 1 base.

The V gene is TRBV5-1, the J gene TRBJ1-1; D remains unclear. The V and J ends lost 4 bases and 0 bases respectively, with 13 bases between them. CDR1 is SGHRS and CDR2 is YFSETQ in the germline V gene. The CDR3 totals 15 residues. In DNA, the CDR3 is TGCGCCAGCAGCCCCCGGGCGGGTTTGAACACTGAAGCTTTCTTT. This translates into CASSPRAGLNTEAFF. Supplemented by reference TRBV5-1 and TRBJ1-1, the full variable domain reads KAGVTQTPRYLIKTRGQQVTLSCSPISGHRSVSWYQQTPGQGLQFLFEYFSETQRNKGNFPGRFSGRQFSNSRSEMNVSTLELGDSALYLCASSPRAGLNTEAFFGQGTRLTVV.

The chain is built from TRBV30 and TRBJ2-3; possibly TRBD2 for D (6 bases). The V end lost 0 bases, the J end lost 2 bases, and 12 bases lay between the germline ends. This CDR3 region has 15 residues. CDR1 is GTSNPN and CDR2 is SVGIG in the germline V gene (reference sequence). The CDR3 sequence is CAWSVLAPDTDTQYF. The CDR3 DNA follows: TGTGCCTGGAGTGTACTAGCCCCAGACACAGATACGCAGTATTTT.